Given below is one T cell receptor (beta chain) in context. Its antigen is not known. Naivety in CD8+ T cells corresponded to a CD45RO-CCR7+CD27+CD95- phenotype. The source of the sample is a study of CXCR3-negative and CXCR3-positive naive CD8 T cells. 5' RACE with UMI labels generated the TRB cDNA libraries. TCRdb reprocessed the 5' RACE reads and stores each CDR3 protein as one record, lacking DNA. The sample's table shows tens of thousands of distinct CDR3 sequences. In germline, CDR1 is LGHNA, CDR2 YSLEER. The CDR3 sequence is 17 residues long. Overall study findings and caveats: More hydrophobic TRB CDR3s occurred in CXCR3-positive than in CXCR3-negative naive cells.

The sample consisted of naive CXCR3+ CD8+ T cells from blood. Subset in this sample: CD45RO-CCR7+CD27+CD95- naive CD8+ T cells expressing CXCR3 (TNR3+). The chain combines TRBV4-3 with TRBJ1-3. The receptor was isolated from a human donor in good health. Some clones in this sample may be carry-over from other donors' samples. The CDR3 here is CASSQGPDRASGNTIYF.